The 19 T cell receptor beta chains presented below share a single source sample, sequenced in a study of T cells after yellow fever vaccination (dated by TCRdb to the late 2010s). The protocol used for the library was 5' RACE. The instrument given in TCRdb is Illumina NovaSeq 6000. The public reads were reanalyzed by TCRdb: fastp trimming at Q25, MiXCR alignment, in-frame beta chains only. When rows share a CDR3 protein, they turn into one entry using the most common DNA and genes. The sample has 350,000 to 450,000 distinct CDR3 sequences on record, approximately 19% of them singletons. Of the sample, 18% falls within the top ten clones. Per the publication, the treatment or condition label means: live attenuated yellow fever vaccine strain. Sequencing was performed on PBMCs, taken before the yellow fever booster vaccination. All receptors come from a man aged 18 to 30 who received the YFV17D yellow fever vaccine.

This clonotype has just a few counts. The V call is TRBV29-1, the J call TRBJ2-1; TRBD1 is a possible D gene (6 bases). Germline CDR1 reads SQVTM; CDR2 reads ANQGSEA. V lost 7 bases, J lost 7 bases, and 14 bases lay in between. This CDR3 has 12 amino acids. For the CDR3, the DNA is TGCAGCGCCGAACAGGGTGGGAATGAGCAGTTCTTC. It yields the protein CSAEQGGNEQFF.

This clonotype has only a few counts. V gene TRBV6-1 combines with J gene TRBJ1-4; D possibly corresponds to TRBD1 (5 bases). This CDR3 has 14 residues. Germline CDR1 reads MNHNS; CDR2 reads SASEGT. Trimming cost V 4 bases and J 8 bases, with 14 bases left between them. For the CDR3, the DNA is TGTGCCAGCAGTGCGGGGGAGAGTGGCGAAAAACTGTTTTTT. The encoded protein is CASSAGESGEKLFF.

This clonotype was found many times. The rearrangement links TRBV6-2 or TRBV6-3 to TRBJ2-7; TRBD1 agrees at 10 bases. The trim removed 8 bases at V and 0 bases at J, leaving 7 bases unmatched. CDR3 size: 15 residues. The germline V gene encodes CDR1 MNHEY and CDR2 SVGEGT. The chain's CDR3 is CASDAWDRGSYEQYF. CDR3 nucleotide sequence: TGTGCCAGCGATGCTTGGGACAGGGGCTCCTACGAGCAGTACTTC.

The chain recombines TRBV7-2 with TRBJ2-1; 8 nucleotides align to TRBD1. This CDR3 contains 14 residues. Germline CDR1 is SGHTA and CDR2 is FQGNSA. The V and J ends lost 5 bases and 8 bases, in that order; junction bases with no gene match: 8. In DNA, the CDR3 is TGTGCCAGCAGCCGGACAGGGCTGCTCGATGAGCAGTTCTTC. Protein: CASSRTGLLDEQFF.

This clonotype was found a few times. The chain carries TRBV30 and TRBJ2-5, with TRBD2 matching 14 bases. Germline CDR1 is GTSNPN and CDR2 is SVGIG (reference sequence). The V and J ends lost 6 bases and 2 bases, in that order; junction bases with no gene match: 5. CDR3 length equals 15 residues. In DNA form, the CDR3 reads TGTGCCTGTGGACTAGCGGGGGGAGGACAAGAGACCCAGTACTTC. It encodes CACGLAGGGQETQYF.

There are a few counts of this clonotype. The chain is built from TRBV29-1 and TRBJ2-7, with 7 bases fitting TRBD1. The germline V gene encodes CDR1 SQVTM and CDR2 ANQGSEA. J gave up 4 bases and V 5 bases, and 5 bases lay outside the gene matches. The CDR3 totals 12 residues. The CDR3 region has the DNA TGCAGCGTTCCAGGGGGTTCTTACGAGCAGTACTTC. This encodes CSVPGGSYEQYF.

In this sample, this clonotype turned up once. The junction does not match germline at one end; this may be a read error. The V call is TRBV6-8, the J call TRBJ1-3, with D perhaps matching TRBD1 (5 bases). Germline assignment: CDR1 MNHGY and CDR2 SAAAGT. The CDR3 is 14 residues long. Here the CDR3 DNA reads TGTGCCAGCAGCACACAGGCCTCTGGAAACACAATATATTTT. Translation: CASSTQASGNTIYF.

This clonotype showed up just a few times. The chain is built from TRBV7-8 and TRBJ2-1; no clear D gene. Germline V gives CDR1 SGHVS, CDR2 FQNEAQ. The CDR3 sequence is 14 residues long. V lost 5 bases, J lost 0 bases, and 8 bases lay in between. Here the CDR3 DNA reads TGTGCCAGCAGCCGTCCTAGCTCCTACAATGAGCAGTTCTTC. Residues: CASSRPSSYNEQFF. The whole variable domain, remainder taken from reference TRBV7-8 and TRBJ2-1, is GAGVSQSPRYKVAKRGQDVALRCDPISGHVSLFWYQQALGQGPEFLTYFQNEAQLDKSGLPSDRFFAERPEGSVSTLKIQRTQQEDSAVYLCASSRPSSYNEQFFGPGTRLTVL.

Only a few counts were recorded for this clonotype. The rearrangement joins TRBV7-9 to TRBJ1-5; tentatively, D is TRBD1 (6 bases). The CDR3 is 18 amino acids. V dropped 5 bases and J dropped 1 base, with 21 bases sitting between them. Germline V gene data show CDR1 as SEHNR and CDR2 as FQNEAQ (reference sequence). Here the CDR3 reads CASSASSQGSWSNQPQHF. The CDR3 DNA sequence: TGTGCCAGCAGCGCCTCGTCACAGGGTAGTTGGAGCAATCAGCCCCAGCATTTT.

In this sample, this clonotype turned up a few times. V is TRBV20-1 and J is TRBJ1-5; D not certain. V lost 1 base, J lost 4 bases, and 11 bases lay in between. The CDR3 extends over 14 amino acids. The germline V gene encodes CDR1 DFQATT and CDR2 SNEGSKA (reference sequence). Written as DNA, the CDR3 is TGCAGTGCTAGAGCTGGGGATGAAAATCAGCCCCAGCATTTT. It codes for CSARAGDENQPQHF.

This clonotype appeared many times. V usage is TRBV4-3 and J usage is TRBJ2-1; D may correspond to TRBD1 or TRBD2 (5 bases each). CDR1 and CDR2 (germline): LGHNA, YSLEER. V lost 4 bases and J 9 bases, leaving 13 bases between the germline ends. The CDR3 extends over 13 amino acids. This CDR3 is CASSRAGTPEQFF. The CDR3 bases are TGCGCCAGCAGCCGCGCCGGGACGCCTGAGCAGTTCTTC.

This clonotype turned up a few times. The DNA is left out, because the CDR3 cannot be placed on it with certainty; the CDR3 is given as TCRdb lists it. This chain uses TRBV12-3 or TRBV12-4 with TRBJ1-1. Inclusive of both ends, the CDR3 amounts to 13 amino acids. The CDR3: CASSTSGNTEAFF.

The V gene is TRBV7-8, the J gene TRBJ1-5, with D hard to call. This CDR3 spans 15 amino acids. Between the trimmed V and J ends, which lost 5 bases and 4 bases, there was a span of 15 bases. CDR1 and CDR2 (germline): SGHVS, FQNEAQ. Written as DNA, the CDR3 is TGTGCCAGCAGCCAACTCCTCGGTCGGAATCAGCCCCAGCATTTT. It yields the protein CASSQLLGRNQPQHF. The variable domain in full, completed from reference TRBV7-8 and TRBJ1-5, reads GAGVSQSPRYKVAKRGQDVALRCDPISGHVSLFWYQQALGQGPEFLTYFQNEAQLDKSGLPSDRFFAERPEGSVSTLKIQRTQQEDSAVYLCASSQLLGRNQPQHFGDGTRLSIL.

The chain combines TRBV18 with TRBJ1-1, with D uncertain. There are 16 residues in the CDR3. V lost 3 bases and J lost 7, with 21 bases in between. Germline V gene data show CDR1 as KGHSH and CDR2 as LQKENI. CDR3 amino acids: CASSPSRFLHFCEAFF. CDR3 in DNA: TGTGCCAGCTCACCCTCAAGGTTTCTCCATTTCTGTGAAGCTTTCTTT.

CDR3 amino acids: CASSPRRGNTIYF. The CDR3 DNA reads as TGTGCCAGCAGCCCGCGCCGGGGAAACACCATATATTTT. The chain joins TRBV12-3 or TRBV12-4 to TRBJ1-3; D unclear. The ends were cut back, 6 bases at V and 4 bases at J, with 10 bases in the middle. CDR3 length: 13 residues.

This clonotype was counted at least ten times. CDR3 sequence (DNA): TGCAGTGCTAGACCCGGGCCTTCGAACACTGAAGCTTTCTTT. This codes for CSARPGPSNTEAFF. The chain has TRBV20-1 and TRBJ1-1; D is unresolved. The CDR3 totals 14 residues. Deletions cut 2 bases from V and 1 base from J, with 11 bases between. The V gene's germline CDR1 is DFQATT and CDR2 SNEGSKA (reference sequence).

This clonotype was counted at least ten times. The chain recombines TRBV2 with TRBJ1-1; D perhaps matches TRBD1 (6 bases). The CDR3 is made up of 16 amino acids. V lost 2 bases and J lost 1, with 14 bases in between. Germline values: CDR1 SNHLY, CDR2 FYNNEI. The CDR3 nucleotides read TGTGCCAGCAGTGAAAGGGGGGGGGAAAAGAACACTGAAGCTTTCTTT. It translates to CASSERGGEKNTEAFF. Full variable domain (missing parts from reference TRBV2 and TRBJ1-1): EPEVTQTPSHQVTQMGQEVILRCVPISNHLYFYWYRQILGQKVEFLVSFYNNEISEKSEIFDDQFSVERPDGSNFTLKIRSTKLEDSAMYFCASSERGGEKNTEAFFGQGTRLTVV.

The chain recombines TRBV6-2 or TRBV6-3 with TRBJ2-7, with D possibly being TRBD2 (5 bases). Germline CDR1 is MNHEY and CDR2 is SVGEGT. The CDR3 spans 14 residues. The V end was cut by 7 bases, the J end by 6 bases, with 19 bases between. CDR3 coding DNA: TGTGCCAGCACCCCGGACTCTATGGCCCTCGAGCAGTACGTC. This gives the protein CASTPDSMALEQYV.

The table lists this clonotype with a few counts. V is TRBV4-1 and J is TRBJ1-2, with 8 bases identical to TRBD1. This CDR3 contains 14 residues. CDR1 and CDR2 from the germline V gene are MGHRA and YSYEKL. After removal of 7 bases from V and 3 bases from J, the junction contained 7 bases not matched to a gene. The CDR3 here is CASKEQGGYYGYTF. The CDR3 nucleotides read TGCGCCAGCAAAGAACAGGGGGGCTACTATGGCTACACCTTC.